Following are 4 T cell receptor beta chains from one sample sequenced in a study of cytomegalovirus exposure and HLA in healthy donors. The PCR contained 60 Vbeta and 13 Jbeta primers. Method: immunoSEQ multiplex PCR; TCRdb's copy keeps in-frame clones and lacks some. The sample shows some 170,000 clones, around three quarters of them seen only once. The sample comprised PBMCs. The receptor source for this set is a man aged 30-40 years in good health and CMV-seropositive.

Note on this clone: Other DNA sequences in the same sample also yield this CDR3. CDR3 in amino acids: CASSRITGGMDEQFF. The CDR3 DNA is TGTGCCAGCAGCCGAATTACAGGGGGAATGGATGAGCAGTTCTTC. J is TRBJ2-1 and V is TRBV5-6; 8 positions agree with TRBD1. Trimming cost V 4 bases and J 8 bases; bases outside gene matches: 11. Germline V gives CDR1 SGHDT, CDR2 YYEEEE. The length of the CDR3 is 15 residues.

A word on this clone: Distinct nucleotide sequences in the sample also encode this CDR3. The rearrangement uses TRBV5-1 and TRBJ2-1; 11 bases line up with TRBD1. J lost 9 bases, V lost 3 bases, and 2 bases had no gene match. This CDR3 has 13 residues. Germline assignment: CDR1 SGHRS and CDR2 YFSETQ. The CDR3 sequence is CASSSGQGGEQFF. For the CDR3, the DNA is TGCGCCAGCAGCTCGGGACAGGGGGGTGAGCAGTTCTTC.

This chain joins TRBV11-3 and TRBJ1-6; 7 nucleotides align to TRBD1. CDR1 and CDR2 from the germline V gene are SGHNT and YENEEA. Trimming cost V 3 bases and J 9 bases; bases outside gene matches: 5. The CDR3 sequence is 14 residues long. CDR3: CASSFTGESSPLHF. DNA for the CDR3: TGTGCCAGCAGCTTTACAGGGGAGAGTTCACCCCTCCACTTT.

The V call is TRBV4-3, the J call TRBJ2-7; the D gene is possibly TRBD2 (7 bases). Germline values: CDR1 LGHNA, CDR2 YSLEER. The CDR3 totals 15 residues. V was pared by 3 bases and J by 4 bases, with 16 bases between. CDR3 region: CASSQLTGRGYEQYF. The CDR3 nucleotides read TGCGCCAGCAGCCAGCTAACAGGGAGGGGGTACGAGCAGTACTTC.